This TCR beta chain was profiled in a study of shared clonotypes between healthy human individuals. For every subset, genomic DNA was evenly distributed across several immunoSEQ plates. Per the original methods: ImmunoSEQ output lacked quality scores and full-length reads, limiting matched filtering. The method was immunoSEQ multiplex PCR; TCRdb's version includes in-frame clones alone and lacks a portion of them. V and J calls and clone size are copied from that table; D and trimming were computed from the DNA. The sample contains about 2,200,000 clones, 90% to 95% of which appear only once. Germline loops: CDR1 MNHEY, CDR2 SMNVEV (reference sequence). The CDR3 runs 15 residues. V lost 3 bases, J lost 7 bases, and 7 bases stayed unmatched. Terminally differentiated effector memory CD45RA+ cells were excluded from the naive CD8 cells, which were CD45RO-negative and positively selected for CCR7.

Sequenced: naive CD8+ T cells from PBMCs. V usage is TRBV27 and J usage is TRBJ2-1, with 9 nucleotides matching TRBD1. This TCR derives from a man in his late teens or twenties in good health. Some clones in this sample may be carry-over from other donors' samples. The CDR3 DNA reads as TGTGCCAGCAGTTTCCTACAGGGGGCTATGAATGAGCAGTTCTTC. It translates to CASSFLQGAMNEQFF.